Detailed here is one TCR beta chain. By sample share, this clone is medium-sized (0.01 to 0.1%). The specificity of this receptor is unknown. No qualities accompany the bases; no much larger clone lies one base away. The data were obtained in a study of blood T cell repertoires in COVID-19 (TCRdb year 2020). Notes on the research overall: The collaborator samples originated in the United States, Italy and Spain and spanned the acute and convalescent phases of COVID-19. The prospective study material was composed of cDNA or gDNA derived from T cells, B-cell-depleted T cells, or PBMCs. Subjects who had been exposed to COVID-19, were actively infected with it, or had recovered from it provided the deeply sampled blood TCRbeta repertoires that made up the dataset. The repertoires were released in a freely available public database meant as a resource for research on the immune response to SARS-CoV-2. Samples were obtained from the ongoing ImmuneRACE study (first 160 participants) and from 1,254 subjects provided by 6 global collaborators. A de-identified subject ID, COVID-19 status, age in years and sex were almost always included in the sample metadata. Where available, HLA class I and class II types were obtained from metadata supplied by the sample provider rather than from assay-based typing. Here is what the overall study found, with its caveats: How much clinical and demographic metadata was included differed by source and by participant, and the metadata was provided uncurated.

V is reduced by 6 bases and J by 3 bases, leaving a spacing of 8 bases between them. CDR1 SQVTM and CDR2 ANQGSEA were looked up in the germline V gene. The cysteine opens and the phenylalanine closes a CDR3 of 11 amino acids. Of the read, only the CDR3 DNA is kept; its 33 bases are in frame from base 1. Collaborating institutions collected whole blood in K2EDTA tubes following their own protocols. For TCRbeta analysis, collaborator samples were shipped as frozen whole blood, as isolated PBMCs, or as DNA extracted from either sample type. The immunoSEQ Assay, a bias-controlled multiplex PCR, was used to amplify TCRbeta CDR3 regions from genomic DNA. In the authors' own workflow: The number of nucleated cells in each sample was estimated from the amplification of reference gene primers within the assay. Sequence reads were collapsed and filtered to measure the absolute abundance of every unique TCRbeta CDR3 rearrangement. For each sample, productive Simpson clonality was calculated as the square root of Simpson's diversity index over productive rearrangements. TCRdb carries this immuneACCESS record with in-frame sequences only. Its versions omit some clonotypes, under half of them owing to an unresolved V gene in the studies checked, with the rest unexplained. That table gives V, J and clone size, and the DNA gave D and trimming. The sample table records about 140,000 clones; roughly 88% of these occur just once. The ten most abundant clones make up roughly 30% of the sample.

This TCR was recovered from a human donor in a cohort sampled during active COVID-19. Here the chain combines TRBV29-1 and TRBJ1-1, and possibly TRBD1, on 6 matching bases. Input material: peripheral blood. This receptor carries the CDR3 CSVRGDTEAFF. The sequenced DNA: TGCAGCGTCAGGGGTGACACTGAAGCTTTCTTT.